Detailed here is one T cell receptor beta chain. The assay was immunoSEQ multiplex PCR, and TCRdb's table has in-frame clones only and misses some. The sample includes some 13,000 clones, almost 80% of them seen just once. The germline gives CDR1 MNHNY, CDR2 SVGAGI (reference sequence). The CDR3 is made up of 15 amino acids. J was trimmed by 7 bases and V by 6 bases; bases with no gene match: 12. This entry belongs to a study of technical replicates of blood from a handful of donors. The sequencing sample was made of PBMCs. This sequence joins TRBV6-6 and TRBJ2-1, with 7 bases identical to TRBD2. This TCR came from a human donor in good health. The CDR3 DNA reads TGTGCCAGCAGCCTGACTAGCACGCCCGGGAATGAGCAGTTCTTC. This sequence encodes CASSLTSTPGNEQFF.